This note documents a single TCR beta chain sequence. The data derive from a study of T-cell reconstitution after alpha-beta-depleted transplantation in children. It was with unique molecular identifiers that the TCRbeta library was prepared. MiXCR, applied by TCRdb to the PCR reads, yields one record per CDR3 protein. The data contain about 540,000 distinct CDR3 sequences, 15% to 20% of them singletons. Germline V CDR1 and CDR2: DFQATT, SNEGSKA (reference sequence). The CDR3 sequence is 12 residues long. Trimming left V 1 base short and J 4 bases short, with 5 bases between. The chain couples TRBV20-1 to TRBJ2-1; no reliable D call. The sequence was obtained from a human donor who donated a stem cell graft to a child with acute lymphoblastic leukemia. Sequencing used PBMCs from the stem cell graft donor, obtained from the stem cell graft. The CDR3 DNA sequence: TGCAGTGCTAGAGCTACGTACAATGAGCAGTTCTTC. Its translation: CSARATYNEQFF.